This T cell receptor (beta chain) was recorded in a study of vaccination effects on CD4 cells after COVID-19 (dated by TCRdb to the early 2020s). Background on the whole study: Across the study, the median time from the second dose to post-vaccine sampling was 72 days (range 14 to 241). The study compared SARS-CoV-2 spike-specific CD4+ TCR repertoires before and after mRNA vaccination in COVID-19 convalescent patients and infection-naive vaccine recipients. A total of 9 to 11 COVID-19 convalescent patients and several SARS-CoV-2-naive healthy vaccine recipients were included in the full study. Cultures from other donors in the study were sequenced using the Oncomine TCR Beta short-read assay on an Illumina iSeq 100. Points the paper makes about the study in general: Among healthy vaccine recipients, nearly all vaccine-induced clones were SARS-CoV-2 mono-reactive, and just 1 of 255 was cross-reactive with common cold coronaviruses. At late post-vaccination timepoints, both infection-induced and vaccine-induced clones showed marked clonal contraction, consistent with waning T cell responses. Limitations of the study were the small number of convalescent patients and the absence of early post-infection timepoints.

To identify antigen-specific CD4+ T cell clonotypes by their expansion, the ViraFEST assay first stimulated PBMC with viral peptide pools and then applied TCR sequencing. After more than nine days of culture, CD4+ T cells were isolated with the EasySep CD4+ T cell isolation kit. Participants received two doses of either the BNT162b2 or the mRNA-1273 mRNA SARS-CoV-2 vaccine. The absence of prior SARS-CoV-2 infection in healthy vaccine recipients was confirmed by negative nucleocapsid antibodies before and after vaccination. Some 2 million PBMC per well were cultured in IMDM with 5% human AB serum, roughly 10 IU/ml IL-2 and gentamicin, plus 10 ug/ml peptides. Half of the culture medium was replaced with fresh IL-2-containing medium on days 3 and 7. Unless noted otherwise, every peptide stimulation condition was cultured in triplicate wells. PBMC were separated from whole blood using Ficoll-Paque Plus gradient centrifugation and were then either cryopreserved at -140C or used fresh. Overlapping peptide pools spanned the spike proteins of SARS-CoV-2 and the common cold coronaviruses HCoV-NL63, HCoV-OC43 and HCoV-229E. The QIAamp micro DNA kit was used to extract genomic DNA from the cultured CD4+ T cells.

The library was obtained by the immunoSEQ multiplex PCR assay. DNA from the CD4+ T cells that had been cultured and isolated underwent TCR beta CDR3 sequencing. The published analysis was carried out like this. Non-productive TCR sequences were discarded, and reads were trimmed to the CDR3 region, with only CDR3s of 7 or more amino acids retained. Antigen-specific clonotypes were identified using the MANAFEST web app by comparison of expansion in peptide wells against reference cultures. To be called positive, a clone needed expansion at FDR<0.05 compared with the reference and with all other wells, an odds ratio greater than 5, and a frequency greater than 0.1% in two replicate wells. Cross-reactive clonotypes were defined as significantly expanded in SARS-CoV-2 spike wells and in at least one common cold coronavirus spike condition. Using the stringdist R package, CDR3 similarity was measured by Levenshtein distance, and unrooted trees were constructed with ape in R 3.6.1. Held by TCRdb, this immuneACCESS table contains in-frame sequences only and omits some clones. Under half of the omission traces to an unresolved V gene where checked; the cause of the rest is unknown. Clone size and the V and J calls come from that table; the DNA yielded D and trimming. Here the sample has about 24,000 clones; almost 70% occur a single time. The ten largest make up around 8.5% of the sample.

As for this clone: Its target antigen remains unknown. Per-nucleotide qualities are absent, and no much larger clonotype sits a single base away.

This clonotype originated in a human donor who received a COVID-19 vaccine. Here the sequenced sample was CD4+ T cells from PBMCs cultured with SARS-CoV-2 spike peptides, taken after COVID-19 vaccination. This specimen's cell subset or site label, per the study, means: SARS-CoV-2 spike overlapping peptide pool stimulation.

The CDR3 in this case is CSASSGENVEETQYF. Read as DNA, the sequence is TGCAGTGCTAGTTCGGGGGAGAATGTAGAAGAGACCCAGTACTTC. This sequence uses TRBV20-1 and TRBJ2-5; tentative D gene TRBD2, with 6 bases matching. Sequences DFQATT (CDR1) and SNEGSKA (CDR2) are obtained from the germline V gene (reference sequence). The germline ends are 17 bases apart after V is trimmed by 3 bases and J by 3 bases. The CDR3 goes from the cysteine to the phenylalanine over 15 residues. Here the CDR3 DNA is all that survives: 45 bases in frame from base 1.